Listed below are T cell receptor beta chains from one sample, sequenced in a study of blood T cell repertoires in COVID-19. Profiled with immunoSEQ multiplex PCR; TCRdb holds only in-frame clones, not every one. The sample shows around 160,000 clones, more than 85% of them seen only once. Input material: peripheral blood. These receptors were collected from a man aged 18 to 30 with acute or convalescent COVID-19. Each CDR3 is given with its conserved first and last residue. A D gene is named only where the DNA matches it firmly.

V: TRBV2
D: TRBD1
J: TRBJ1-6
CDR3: CASSVRTGGNSPLHF
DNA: TGTGCCAGCAGTGTCCGGACAGGGGGGAATTCACCCCTCCACTTT

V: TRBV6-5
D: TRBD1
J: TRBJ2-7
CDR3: CASSPGSGGTYEQYF
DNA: TGTGCCAGCTCACCGGGGTCAGGGGGTACCTACGAGCAGTACTTC

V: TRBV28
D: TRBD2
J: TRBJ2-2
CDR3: CASREFLGLASVGELFF
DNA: TGTGCCAGCAGGGAATTTTTGGGACTAGCTTCGGTCGGGGAGCTGTTTTTT

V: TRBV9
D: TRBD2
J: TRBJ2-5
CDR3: CASSVMGGGGPGETQYF
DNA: TGTGCCAGCAGCGTGATGGGTGGCGGGGGGCCGGGAGAGACCCAGTACTTC

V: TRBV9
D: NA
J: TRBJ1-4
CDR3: CASSSRGKGNEKLFF
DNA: TGTGCCAGCAGCTCCCGGGGGAAAGGTAATGAAAAACTGTTTTTT

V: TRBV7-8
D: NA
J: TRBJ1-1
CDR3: CASSPRQEYKAFF
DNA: TGTGCCAGCAGCCCGCGACAGGAGTATAAAGCTTTCTTT

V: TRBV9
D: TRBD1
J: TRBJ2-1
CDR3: CASSVLQGADEQFF
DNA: TGTGCCAGCAGCGTGCTACAGGGGGCGGATGAGCAGTTCTTC

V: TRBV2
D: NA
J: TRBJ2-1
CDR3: CASKSRVSYNEQFF
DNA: TGTGCCAGCAAATCCAGGGTCTCCTACAATGAGCAGTTCTTC

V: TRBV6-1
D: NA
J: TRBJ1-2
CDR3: CASSEGSGYDGYTF
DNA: TGTGCCAGCAGTGAAGGGTCGGGGTACGATGGCTACACCTTC

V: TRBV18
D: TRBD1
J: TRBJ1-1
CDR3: CASSRITGDEAFF
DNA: TGTGCCAGCTCGCGCATTACAGGGGATGAAGCTTTCTTT

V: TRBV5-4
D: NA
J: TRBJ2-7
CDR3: CASSLSFLAGSYEQYF
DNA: TGTGCCAGCAGCTTGAGTTTTCTTGCGGGGTCCTACGAGCAGTACTTC

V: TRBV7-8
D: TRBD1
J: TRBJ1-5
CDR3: CASRLDRGPVSNQPQHF
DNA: TGTGCCAGCAGACTTGACAGGGGGCCAGTGAGCAATCAGCCCCAGCATTTT